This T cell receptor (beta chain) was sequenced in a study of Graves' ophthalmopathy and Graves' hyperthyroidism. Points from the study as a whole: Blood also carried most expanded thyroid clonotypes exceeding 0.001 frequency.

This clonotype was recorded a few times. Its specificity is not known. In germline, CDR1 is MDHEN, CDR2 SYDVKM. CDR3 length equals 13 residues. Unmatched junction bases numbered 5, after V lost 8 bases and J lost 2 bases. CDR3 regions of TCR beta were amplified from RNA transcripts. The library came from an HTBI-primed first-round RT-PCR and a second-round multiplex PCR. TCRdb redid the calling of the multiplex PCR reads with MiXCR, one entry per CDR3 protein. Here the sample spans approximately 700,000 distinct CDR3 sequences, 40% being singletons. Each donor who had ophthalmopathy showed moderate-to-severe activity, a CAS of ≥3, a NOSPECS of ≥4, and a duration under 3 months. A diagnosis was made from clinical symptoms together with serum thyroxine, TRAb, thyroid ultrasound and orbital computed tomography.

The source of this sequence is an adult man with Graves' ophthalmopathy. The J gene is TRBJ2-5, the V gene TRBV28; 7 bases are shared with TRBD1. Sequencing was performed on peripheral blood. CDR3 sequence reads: CASRKQGQETQYF. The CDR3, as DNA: TGTGCCAGCCGTAAACAGGGGCAAGAGACCCAGTACTTC.